One and the same sample provided the 10 T cell receptor beta chains below, sequenced in a study of cytomegalovirus exposure and HLA in healthy donors. PCR amplification relied on 60 Vbeta primers (plus 13 Jbeta primers). Assay: immunoSEQ multiplex PCR; the TCRdb copy retains only in-frame clones and omits some. The data show about 140,000 clones, roughly 10% seen once. Input material: PBMCs. The source is a male donor in good health and CMV-seronegative.

This clone was seen a few times. The gene calls are TRBV10-3 and TRBJ2-1; 10 positions match TRBD1. V dropped 9 bases and J dropped 6; count of bases not matched to a gene: 5. The CDR3 consists of 13 residues. Germline CDR1 reads ENHRY; CDR2 reads SYGVKD. In DNA form, the CDR3 reads TGTGCCATGGGACAGGGGTCCGGCAATGAGCAGTTCTTC. It translates to CAMGQGSGNEQFF.

A few counts support this clone. V usage is TRBV4-3 and J usage is TRBJ2-6; D is perhaps TRBD2 (6 bases). With 2 bases removed from V and 0 bases from J, the gap between germline ends came to 8 bases. The CDR3 is 16 residues long. Germline V gene lookup returns CDR1 LGHNA and CDR2 YSLEER. The CDR3: CASSQNGGSGANVLTF. CDR3 in DNA: TGCGCCAGCAGCCAAAACGGGGGCTCTGGGGCCAACGTCCTGACTTTC.

This clone was observed a handful of times. The CDR3 DNA follows: TGTGCCAGCAGCTTATATTCCAGGAACGACTATGGCTACACCTTC. Translating it yields CASSLYSRNDYGYTF. This chain connects TRBV7-2 to TRBJ1-2; no clear D gene. V was trimmed by 2 bases and J by 3 bases, leaving 13 bases between them. Germline lookup yields CDR1 SGHTA and CDR2 FQGNSA. This CDR3 region has 15 residues.

Only a few counts were recorded for this clone. This chain joins TRBV7-9 and TRBJ2-7; D might be TRBD1 (6 bases). The CDR3 loop spans 16 amino acids. Trimming took off 5 bases at V and 2 bases at J, with 19 bases between the two ends. Germline lookup yields CDR1 SEHNR and CDR2 FQNEAQ (reference sequence). CDR3 nucleotides: TGTGCCAGCAGCCCCGCGGTAGTCAGGGGAGCCTACGAGCAGTACTTC. It translates to CASSPAVVRGAYEQYF. The entire variable domain, with the rest obtained from reference TRBV7-9 and TRBJ2-7, is as follows: DTGVSQNPRHKITKRGQNVTFRCDPISEHNRLYWYRQTLGQGPEFLTYFQNEAQLEKSRLLSDRFSAERPKGSFSTLEIQRTEQGDSAMYLCASSPAVVRGAYEQYFGPGTRLTVT.

The chain recombines TRBV19 with TRBJ1-4; perhaps TRBD1 as D (5 bases). V was cut by 2 bases and J by 8 bases, with 12 bases left in between. This CDR3 is 14 amino acids long. Germline V CDR1 and CDR2: LNHDA, SQIVND (reference sequence). CDR3 protein: CASSILIGGEKLFF. The CDR3 DNA sequence: TGTGCCAGTAGTATATTGATCGGGGGAGAAAAACTGTTTTTT.

This clone was observed once. V gene TRBV10-1 combines with J gene TRBJ2-4; 11 bases are a match to TRBD1. Trimming took 4 bases from V and 8 from J; bases not matched to a gene: 16. Germline loops: CDR1 WNHNN, CDR2 SYGVQD (reference sequence). This CDR3 contains 18 residues. Here the CDR3 reads CASSVSRRTGGGVDIQYF. The CDR3 nucleotides read TGCGCCAGCAGTGTCTCGCGCCGGACAGGGGGCGGTGTAGACATTCAGTACTTC.

This clone has a handful of counts. This rearrangement joins TRBV6-6 to TRBJ1-2, with D hard to call. V was clipped by 7 bases and J by 8 bases, with 11 bases between them. Germline V gene lookup returns CDR1 MNHNY and CDR2 SVGAGI (reference sequence). This CDR3 spans 11 amino acids. The CDR3 bases are TGTGCCAGCATCCAGGCGGGAGGCTACACCTTC. Encoded protein: CASIQAGGYTF.

A few counts support this clone. This chain joins TRBV5-1 and TRBJ2-3; a possible D gene is TRBD2 (6 bases). The CDR3 spans 14 residues. Germline lookup yields CDR1 SGHRS and CDR2 YFSETQ. The V and J ends lost 3 bases and 4 bases respectively, with 12 bases between them. This CDR3 reads CASSWFGRSDTQYF. For the CDR3, the DNA is TGCGCCAGCAGCTGGTTTGGGAGGTCAGATACGCAGTATTTT.

There are a few counts of this clone. The gene calls are TRBV7-9 and TRBJ2-2; 8 bases fit TRBD1. V trimming: 1 base; J trimming: 0 bases; junction bases outside the gene matches: 4. CDR1 and CDR2 from the germline V gene are SEHNR and FQNEAQ (reference sequence). This CDR3 comprises 17 residues. CDR3 amino acids: CASSLVAQGANTGELFF. CDR3 coding DNA: TGTGCCAGCAGCTTAGTTGCACAGGGGGCGAACACCGGGGAGCTGTTTTTT.

This clone has just a few counts. The V call is TRBV2, the J call TRBJ2-3, with D possibly TRBD1 on 6 matching bases. The length of the CDR3 is 13 residues. V dropped 7 bases and J dropped 5 bases, with 13 bases sitting between them. The germline V gene has CDR1 SNHLY and CDR2 FYNNEI. CDR3 bases: TGTGCCAGCAATGGACAGTTAGGAGATACGCAGTATTTT. It specifies CASNGQLGDTQYF.